These 17 T cell receptor beta chains originate from one sample sequenced in a study of blood T cells in healthy people across ages. A second roughly 6 to 11 cycle PCR used barcoded and J-beta primers. Each CDR3 protein gets one entry after TCRdb re-called the 5' RACE reads with MiXCR. The table has about 1,400,000 distinct CDR3 sequences, approximately 63% seen once. Sample: blood. The receptors stem from a man aged 18 to 29 in good health.

The rearrangement joins TRBV3-1 to TRBJ1-2, with D possibly matching TRBD1 (5 bases). Germline V CDR1 and CDR2: LGHDT, YNNKEL (reference sequence). Trimming took off 3 bases at V and 3 bases at J, with 8 bases between the two ends. The CDR3 is made up of 13 amino acids. The CDR3 is CASSHLRDYGYTF. CDR3 in DNA: TGTGCCAGCAGCCACCTCAGGGACTATGGCTACACCTTC.

Written as DNA, the CDR3 is TGTGCCTGGAGTCCCACTAGCAGCGATGAGCAGTTCTTC. It translates to CAWSPTSSDEQFF. The chain couples TRBV30 to TRBJ2-1, with D possibly being TRBD2 (6 bases). V lost 2 bases, J lost 8 bases, and 13 bases lay in between. The germline CDR1 and CDR2 sequences are GTSNPN and SVGIG (reference sequence). This CDR3 is built from 13 residues.

This chain uses TRBV29-1 with TRBJ2-1; D gene ambiguous. V was pared by 1 base and J by 7 bases, with 14 bases between. Germline lookup yields CDR1 SQVTM and CDR2 ANQGSEA. This CDR3 has 14 residues. CDR3 nucleotide sequence: TGCAGCGTTGAAGCCGCGTCACGGCGGAATGAGCAGTTCTTC. Protein: CSVEAASRRNEQFF.

The gene calls are TRBV4-2 and TRBJ2-1, with TRBD1 matching 8 bases. The end of the DNA is better explained by TRBJ2-7, so the J call may be wrong. Germline CDR1 LGHNA, CDR2 YNFKEQ. CDR3 size: 15 residues. The CDR3 DNA reads TGTGCCAGCAGCCCAAGAGACAGGGGCTACAATGAGCAGTACTTC. Encoded protein: CASSPRDRGYNEQYF.

This chain uses TRBV28 with TRBJ2-6; the D is unclear. Trimming shortened V by 3 bases and J by 2 bases, and 11 bases separated the two germline ends. Germline V gene lookup returns CDR1 MDHEN and CDR2 SYDVKM. This CDR3 contains 16 residues. Here the CDR3 reads CASSFNYKTGANVLTF. The CDR3 region has the DNA TGTGCCAGCAGTTTCAATTACAAAACTGGGGCCAACGTCCTGACTTTC.

The genes are TRBV4-3 and TRBJ1-2, with unresolved D. This CDR3 comprises 15 residues. Germline CDR1 is LGHNA and CDR2 is YSLEER. V gave up 3 bases and J gave up 0 bases, with 11 bases separating them. The CDR3 nucleotides read TGCGCCAGCAGCCATTCGGGCACTACTAACTATGGCTACACCTTC. Protein product: CASSHSGTTNYGYTF.

The CDR3 sequence is CASSLSGMGTEAFF. Written as DNA, the CDR3 is TGTGCCAGCAGTTTGTCCGGAATGGGCACTGAAGCTTTCTTT. The chain uses TRBV12-3 or TRBV12-4 and TRBJ1-1, with D unclear. The V gene lost 3 bases and the J gene lost 4 bases, with 12 bases spanning the gap. This CDR3 has 14 residues.

The chain employs TRBV7-2 and TRBJ2-2; 8 positions agree with TRBD2. Germline loops: CDR1 SGHTA, CDR2 FQGNSA. After removal of 1 base from V and 5 bases from J, the junction contained 3 bases not matched to a gene. CDR3 length: 15 amino acids. CDR3 region: CASSLDGRGTGELFF. In nucleotides, the CDR3 is TGTGCCAGCAGCTTAGACGGGAGGGGGACCGGGGAGCTGTTTTTT. The full variable domain, completed using reference TRBV7-2 and TRBJ2-2, is GAGVSQSPSNKVTEKGKDVELRCDPISGHTALYWYRQSLGQGLEFLIYFQGNSAPDKSGLPSDRFSAERTGGSVSTLTIQRTQQEDSAVYLCASSLDGRGTGELFFGEGSRLTVL.

The J gene is TRBJ2-7, the V gene TRBV28; 10 positions match TRBD2. V shed 4 bases, J shed 5 bases, and the junction held 8 bases outside the gene matches. Germline CDR1 and CDR2: MDHEN and SYDVKM. CDR3 length: 15 residues. The CDR3 region has the DNA TGTGCCAGCAGTTACCCAGCGGGAGGGCCTAACGAGCAGTACTTC. Amino acid sequence: CASSYPAGGPNEQYF.

The V call is TRBV7-9, the J call TRBJ1-1; 7 bases match TRBD1. Germline assignment: CDR1 SEHNR and CDR2 FQNEAQ (reference sequence). With V trimmed by 3 bases and J by 10 bases, 8 bases remained unmatched. This CDR3 region has 13 residues. The CDR3 protein is CASSFTGDWGAFF. CDR3 nucleotides: TGTGCCAGCAGCTTTACAGGGGATTGGGGAGCTTTCTTT.

This chain connects TRBV7-6 to TRBJ2-1; 7 nucleotides line up with TRBD2. The V gene end was trimmed by 5 bases and the J gene end by 1 base; junction bases not matched to a gene: 11. The CDR3 has 17 residues. CDR1 is SGHVS, CDR2 FNYEAQ, per germline. The CDR3 coding sequence is TGTGCCAGCAGCCCCCCGGTGCGGGAGCGGTCCTACAATGAGCAGTTCTTC. As protein: CASSPPVRERSYNEQFF.

The rearrangement links TRBV6-6 to TRBJ2-4; 10 bases map to TRBD1. TRBJ2-7 explains the end of the DNA better; the J call may be wrong. The CDR3 extends over 16 amino acids. Germline CDR1 and CDR2: MNHNY and SVGAGI (reference sequence). CDR3 sequence: CASSLIRQGANYEQYF. CDR3 DNA: TGTGCCAGCAGTCTCATCAGACAGGGGGCCAACTACGAGCAGTACTTC.

This clonotype appeared a single time. The limits of the CDR3 on the DNA are not certain, so only TCRdb's listed CDR3 is given. This chain links TRBV20-1 with TRBJ2-5; TRBD1 reflects the table's D call only, with no check against the DNA. In germline, CDR1 is DFQATT, CDR2 SNEGSKA (reference sequence). The CDR3 is 17 amino acids long, termini counted. CDR3 in amino acids: CSARGLSWDRVQETQYF.

The gene calls are TRBV6-5 and TRBJ2-3; D might be TRBD2 (7 bases). Trimming left V 6 bases short and J 2 bases short, with 18 bases between. CDR1 is MNHEY and CDR2 is SVGAGI in the germline V gene. The CDR3 totals 16 residues. The CDR3 protein is CASSPMAGAFTDTQYF. The CDR3, as DNA: TGTGCCAGCAGCCCTATGGCGGGGGCCTTCACAGATACGCAGTATTTT.

The chain has TRBV24-1 and TRBJ2-7; 8 bases fit TRBD2. V lost 3 bases, J lost 5 bases, and 5 bases stayed unmatched. The CDR3 loop spans 14 amino acids. The germline V gene encodes CDR1 KGHDR and CDR2 SFDVKD. In nucleotides, the CDR3 is TGTGCCACCAGTGATGCCGGGACTAGTGACGAGCAGTACTTC. Translation: CATSDAGTSDEQYF.

The gene calls are TRBV27 and TRBJ2-1; 15 bases are shared with TRBD2. V gave up 5 bases and J gave up 8 bases; unmatched junction bases: 10. CDR1 is MNHEY, CDR2 SMNVEV, per germline (reference sequence). This CDR3 region has 17 residues. The CDR3 spells CASSPPGLAGGHDEQFF. The DNA of the CDR3 is TGTGCCAGCAGTCCTCCTGGACTAGCGGGAGGGCATGATGAGCAGTTCTTC.

The chain is built from TRBV25-1 and TRBJ1-1, with 7 bases matching TRBD1. V was clipped by 0 bases and J by 6 bases; unmatched bases: 7. Germline V CDR1 and CDR2: MGHDK, SYGVNS. The CDR3 length is 15 residues. The CDR3 DNA sequence: TGTGCCAGCAGTGAATATAAGGGGGCGTTGGCTGAAGCTTTCTTT. Translated, it gives CASSEYKGALAEAFF. Variable domain in full (rest from reference TRBV25-1 and TRBJ1-1): EADIYQTPRYLVIGTGKKITLECSQTMGHDKMYWYQQDPGMELHLIHYSYGVNSTEKGDLSSESTVSRIRTEHFPLTLESARPSHTSQYLCASSEYKGALAEAFFGQGTRLTVV.